This entry lists 2 T cell receptor beta chains sequenced from one sample in a study of T cell changes during pregnancy in multiple sclerosis. Assay used: immunoSEQ multiplex PCR; TCRdb lists only in-frame clones, some missing. The data show 50,000 to 70,000 clones, about 92% seen once. Sequenced here: peripheral blood, sampled in the first trimester of pregnancy. All receptors derive from a female donor with multiple sclerosis, enrolled in a pregnancy study.

The V gene is TRBV9, the J gene TRBJ2-1, with D perhaps TRBD1 (6 bases). The germline V gene has CDR1 SGDLS and CDR2 YYNGEE. With 3 bases removed from V and 6 bases from J, the gap between germline ends came to 16 bases. The CDR3 runs 15 residues. Written as DNA, the CDR3 is TGTGCCAGCAGCGAAGACAGGACCTTCTCCAATGAGCAGTTCTTC. Protein product: CASSEDRTFSNEQFF.

The chain uses TRBV11-2 and TRBJ1-4, with 9 nucleotides matching TRBD1. CDR1 and CDR2 from the germline V gene are SGHAT and FQNNGV. The J segment lost 8 bases and the V segment lost 3 bases, leaving 7 bases of the junction unmatched. The CDR3 totals 15 residues. Written as DNA, the CDR3 is TGTGCCAGCAGCTTGCTGGACAGGGGTAAGGAAAAACTGTTTTTT. As protein: CASSLLDRGKEKLFF. The full variable domain, completed using reference TRBV11-2 and TRBJ1-4, is EAGVAQSPRYKIIEKRQSVAFWCNPISGHATLYWYQQILGQGPKLLIQFQNNGVVDDSQLPKDRFSAERLKGVDSTLKIQPAKLEDSAVYLCASSLLDRGKEKLFFGSGTQLSVL.